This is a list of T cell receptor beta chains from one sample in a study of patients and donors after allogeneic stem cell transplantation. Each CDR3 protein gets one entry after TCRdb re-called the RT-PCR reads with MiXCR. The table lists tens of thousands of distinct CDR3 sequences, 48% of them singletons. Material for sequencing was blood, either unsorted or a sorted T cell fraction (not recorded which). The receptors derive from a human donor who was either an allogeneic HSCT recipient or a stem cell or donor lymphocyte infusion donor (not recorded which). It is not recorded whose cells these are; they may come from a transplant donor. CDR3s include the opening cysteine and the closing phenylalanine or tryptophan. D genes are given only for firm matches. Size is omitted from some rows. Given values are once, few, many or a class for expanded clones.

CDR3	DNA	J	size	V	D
CASRTLLGSPGHNEQFF	TGTGCCAGCAGAACTTTGCTGGGGTCCCCCGGCCACAATGAGCAGTTCTTC	TRBJ2-1	-	TRBV28	-
CASSYERASYEQYF	TGTGCCAGCAGCTATGAGCGGGCCTCCTACGAGCAGTACTTC	TRBJ2-7	-	TRBV21-1	-
CASSPTGGMNTEAFF	TGTGCCAGCAGCCCAACAGGGGGAATGAACACTGAAGCTTTCTTT	TRBJ1-1	-	TRBV7-6	TRBD1
CASSQDWGLWTEAFF	TGCGCCAGCAGCCAAGACTGGGGATTGTGGACTGAAGCTTTCTTT	TRBJ1-1	few	TRBV4-3	-
CASIAGTANTEAFF	TGTGCCAGCATCGCCGGGACGGCGAACACTGAAGCTTTCTTT	TRBJ1-1	few	TRBV11-2	-
CASSTTVSGMPGYTF	TGCGCCAGCAGCACGACAGTTTCGGGGATGCCTGGCTACACCTTC	TRBJ1-2	-	TRBV5-1	-
CASSSRQGENSPLHF	TGTGCCAGCAGCTCAAGACAGGGGGAAAATTCACCCCTCCACTTT	TRBJ1-6	once	TRBV7-2	TRBD1
CASSRDREVTEAFF	TGTGCCAGCAGCAGGGACAGGGAGGTAACTGAAGCTTTCTTT	TRBJ1-1	few	TRBV25-1	TRBD1
CASSQDLGVGTEAFF	TGCGCCAGCAGCCAAGATCTTGGGGTCGGCACTGAAGCTTTCTTT	TRBJ1-1	-	TRBV4-3	-
CSARVSQSYGYTF	TGCAGTGCTAGAGTCAGTCAAAGCTATGGCTACACCTTC	TRBJ1-2	few	TRBV20-1	-
CASSFSGQSETYNQPQHF	TGTGCCAGCAGCTTCTCCGGACAGAGTGAAACCTACAATCAGCCCCAGCATTTT	TRBJ1-5	few	TRBV7-9	-
CSGQGLTTEAFF	TGCAGCGGACAGGGTTTGACGACTGAAGCTTTCTTT	TRBJ1-1	-	TRBV29-1	TRBD1
CSATGTSGPYEQYF	TGCAGTGCTACCGGGACTAGCGGGCCTTACGAGCAGTACTTC	TRBJ2-7	-	TRBV20-1	TRBD2
CAIGQGNGNQPQHF	TGTGCCATCGGGCAGGGTAACGGCAATCAGCCCCAGCATTTT	TRBJ1-5	-	TRBV10-3	-
CASSLGDRGGINTEAFF	TGCGCCAGCAGCTTGGGGGACAGGGGCGGAATAAACACTGAAGCTTTCTTT	TRBJ1-1	-	TRBV5-1	TRBD1
CSARRFPGTANTEAFF	TGCAGTGCTAGACGCTTTCCTGGGACGGCAAACACTGAAGCTTTCTTT	TRBJ1-1	-	TRBV20-1	-
CAWSVLGGDQPQHF	TGTGCCTGGAGTGTACTAGGTGGGGATCAGCCCCAGCATTTT	TRBJ1-5	few	TRBV30	-
CASSEHRFYEQYF	TGTGCCAGCAGTGAACACAGGTTTTACGAGCAGTACTTC	TRBJ2-7	-	TRBV25-1	-
CSASSIQGKVDQYF	TGCAGTGCAAGTTCCATTCAGGGGAAAGTGGACCAGTACTTC	TRBJ2-5	-	TRBV20-1	-
CASSQEGVTRPEAFF	TGTGCCAGCAGCCAAGAGGGGGTAACAAGACCTGAAGCTTTCTTT	TRBJ1-1	-	TRBV3-1	-
CASSQGPTTNEKLFF	TGTGCCAGCAGCCAAGGCCCGACAACTAATGAAAAACTGTTTTTT	TRBJ1-4	-	TRBV14	-
CASSQATGPFHF	TGCGCCAGCAGCCAAGCTACCGGACCCTTCCACTTT	TRBJ1-6	-	TRBV4-1	-
CASSLKQGGTEAFF	TGTGCCAGCAGTTTAAAACAGGGGGGGACTGAAGCTTTCTTT	TRBJ1-1	few	TRBV12-3/TRBV12-4	TRBD1
CASSSPTAVGVSNQPQHF	TGTGCCAGCAGTTCCCCTACCGCAGTCGGGGTGAGCAATCAGCCCCAGCATTTT	TRBJ1-5	few	TRBV12-3/TRBV12-4	-
CASSPTAWAEAFF	TGTGCCAGCTCACCGACGGCCTGGGCTGAAGCTTTCTTT	TRBJ1-1	-	TRBV18	-
CASSYYPGVGGELFF	TGTGCCAGCAGCTATTATCCAGGGGTTGGCGGGGAGCTGTTTTTT	TRBJ2-2	-	TRBV9	-
CASSHPQGTYNSPLHF	TGTGCCAGCAGCCACCCCCAGGGTACCTATAATTCACCCCTCCACTTT	TRBJ1-6	few	TRBV28	-
CASSFTGDSPLHF	TGTGCCAGCAGCTTTACAGGGGATTCACCCCTCCACTTT	TRBJ1-6	-	TRBV7-9	TRBD1
CASSFGGTEAFF	TGCGCCAGCAGCTTTGGGGGTACTGAAGCTTTCTTT	TRBJ1-1	-	TRBV5-1	-
CASSLVGTGEQPQHF	TGTGCCAGCAGCTTAGTAGGGACAGGAGAACAGCCCCAGCATTTT	TRBJ1-5	-	TRBV7-2	TRBD1
CASSVFAGASYEQYF	TGTGCCAGCAGCGTTTTCGCGGGAGCCTCCTACGAGCAGTACTTC	TRBJ2-7	-	TRBV9	TRBD2
CASSWASSWGYTF	TGTGCCAGCAGCTGGGCCTCGTCATGGGGCTACACCTTC	TRBJ1-2	-	TRBV7-2	-
CASSSGSLLVAFF	TGTGCCAGCAGCTCTGGTAGTTTGCTCGTGGCTTTCTTT	TRBJ1-1	-	TRBV7-9	-
CASSTNRQPKAFF	TGTGCCAGCAGTACCAATCGACAGCCAAAAGCGTTCTTC	TRBJ2-1	-	TRBV6-2/TRBV6-3	-
CASSLGLAGVVGYEQYF	TGCGCCAGCAGCCTCGGACTAGCGGGAGTCGTAGGGTACGAGCAGTACTTC	TRBJ2-7	-	TRBV4-1	TRBD2
CASSNDRAFGHQPQHF	TGTGCCAGCAGTAATGATCGGGCCTTTGGCCATCAGCCCCAGCATTTT	TRBJ1-5	-	TRBV12-3/TRBV12-4	-
CASSSSGQLNEKLFF	TGCGCCAGCAGTTCGTCAGGACAGCTTAATGAAAAACTGTTTTTT	TRBJ1-4	once	TRBV5-1	-
CASSFSSGPGPLDTQYF	TGTGCCAGCAGCTTTTCCTCGGGGCCGGGACCACTAGATACGCAGTATTTT	TRBJ2-3	-	TRBV27	-
CASSSPGAPANYGYTF	TGTGCCAGCAGTTCCCCAGGGGCTCCAGCTAACTATGGCTACACCTTC	TRBJ1-2	-	TRBV28	-
CASSEEAYLENQPQHF	TGTGCCAGCAGCGAAGAGGCGTATTTAGAGAATCAGCCCCAGCATTTT	TRBJ1-5	-	TRBV7-6	-
CASSLVAGSNQPQHF	TGTGCCAGCAGCTTAGTTGCAGGCAGCAATCAGCCCCAGCATTTT	TRBJ1-5	-	TRBV7-2	-
CASTIWRWQAMGYTF	TGTGCCAGCACCATTTGGCGGTGGCAGGCTATGGGCTACACCTTC	TRBJ1-2	-	TRBV28	-
CSARVAAGATNEKLFF	TGCAGTGCTAGAGTGGCAGCCGGAGCAACTAATGAAAAACTGTTTTTT	TRBJ1-4	few	TRBV20-1	-
CSAPKATNYGYTF	TGCAGTGCTCCCAAGGCCACTAACTATGGCTACACCTTC	TRBJ1-2	-	TRBV20-1	-
CACSLTGSNQPQHF	TGTGCCTGCAGCCTTACAGGGAGCAATCAGCCCCAGCATTTT	TRBJ1-5	-	TRBV14	-
CASSYRDTEAFF	TGTGCCAGCAGTTACAGGGACACTGAAGCTTTCTTT	TRBJ1-1	-	TRBV6-2/TRBV6-3	-
CASSSGDEAFF	TGTGCCAGCAGTTCAGGGGACGAAGCTTTCTTT	TRBJ1-1	-	TRBV12-3/TRBV12-4	-
CAISEGQSNQPQHF	TGTGCCATCAGTGAAGGACAGAGTAATCAGCCCCAGCATTTT	TRBJ1-5	few	TRBV10-3	-
CASSLYPRGPAFF	TGTGCCAGCAGTTTATATCCCAGGGGGCCAGCTTTCTTT	TRBJ1-1	few	TRBV27	TRBD1
CASSWAAGHQPQHF	TGTGCCAGCAGCTGGGCGGCAGGACATCAGCCCCAGCATTTT	TRBJ1-5	-	TRBV7-8	-
CASSRDRANYGYTF	TGCGCCAGCAGCCGTGACAGGGCTAACTATGGCTACACCTTC	TRBJ1-2	-	TRBV5-1	TRBD1
CSVDTELGYTF	TGCAGCGTTGACACGGAGCTTGGCTACACCTTC	TRBJ1-2	few	TRBV29-1	-
CASSFVGVPAGELFF	TGTGCCAGCAGCTTCGTAGGGGTACCCGCCGGGGAGCTGTTTTTT	TRBJ2-2	-	TRBV27	-
CAISEPNYGNTIYF	TGTGCCATCAGTGAGCCTAACTATGGAAACACCATATATTTT	TRBJ1-3	few	TRBV10-3	-
CASSVGGENSPLHF	TGTGCCAGCAGCGTAGGGGGGGAGAATTCACCCCTCCACTTT	TRBJ1-6	-	TRBV9	-
CSSTGSYNEQFF	TGCAGTAGCACAGGCTCCTACAATGAGCAGTTCTTC	TRBJ2-1	-	TRBV20-1	-
CASSRQTTENSPLHF	TGTGCCAGCAGCAGACAGACAACTGAAAATTCACCCCTCCACTTT	TRBJ1-6	-	TRBV6-5	-